A selection of T cell receptor beta chains follows, all from one sample in a study of CD8+ T cells in alopecia areata. Measured with immunoSEQ multiplex PCR; TCRdb has only the in-frame clones, and not every one. The table records roughly 180,000 clones, 60% of them present only once. Material: CD4+ T cells sorted from blood, obtained at week 4, from a patient treated with tofacitinib. The source is a human donor with alopecia areata. Each CDR3 is given with its conserved first and last residue. The order of the fields is D gene, clone size, V gene, J gene, CDR3 DNA, CDR3 protein. The D gene is left open where the match is weak. The size of a clone is reported for some rows only, either as once, few or many, or as a class for expanded clones.

D gene: -
clone size: -
V gene: TRBV25-1
J gene: TRBJ1-1
CDR3 DNA: TGTGCCAGCAGTGAATCTGGCAGGGGTTTAGCTTTCTTT
CDR3 protein: CASSESGRGLAFF

D gene: -
clone size: -
V gene: TRBV30
J gene: TRBJ2-2
CDR3 DNA: TGTGCCTGGAGTTTGGGCGCGGCCGGGGAGCTGTTTTTT
CDR3 protein: CAWSLGAAGELFF

D gene: TRBD2
clone size: few
V gene: TRBV5-4
J gene: TRBJ2-3
CDR3 DNA: TGTGCCAGCAGCATCTCTACCGGGGAGGGGGATACGCAGTATTTT
CDR3 protein: CASSISTGEGDTQYF

D gene: -
clone size: few
V gene: TRBV7-2
J gene: TRBJ1-2
CDR3 DNA: TGTGCCAGCAGCTCGATACTGGGCTACACCTTC
CDR3 protein: CASSSILGYTF

D gene: -
clone size: -
V gene: TRBV27
J gene: TRBJ1-1
CDR3 DNA: TGTGCCAGCAGAACCTACCGGCAGTCCGGTGAAGCTTTCTTT
CDR3 protein: CASRTYRQSGEAFF

D gene: -
clone size: few
V gene: TRBV30
J gene: TRBJ1-2
CDR3 DNA: TGTGCCTGGAGTGTACAGGCTAACTATGGCTACACCTTC
CDR3 protein: CAWSVQANYGYTF

D gene: -
clone size: few
V gene: TRBV7-2
J gene: TRBJ2-3
CDR3 DNA: TGTGCCAGCAGCGCCTCCGGGACAAGCACAGATACGCAGTATTTT
CDR3 protein: CASSASGTSTDTQYF

D gene: TRBD1
clone size: -
V gene: TRBV18
J gene: TRBJ1-1
CDR3 DNA: TGTGCCAGCTCGCAGGACAGGGGAGGCACTGAAGCTTTCTTT
CDR3 protein: CASSQDRGGTEAFF

D gene: -
clone size: -
V gene: TRBV5-4
J gene: TRBJ2-5
CDR3 DNA: TGTGCCAGCACCGCAAAGCAAGAGACCCAGTACTTC
CDR3 protein: CASTAKQETQYF

D gene: -
clone size: -
V gene: TRBV29-1
J gene: TRBJ1-1
CDR3 DNA: TGCAGCGGACAGGAGTTGAACACTGAAGCTTTCTTT
CDR3 protein: CSGQELNTEAFF

D gene: TRBD1
clone size: few
V gene: TRBV29-1
J gene: TRBJ1-2
CDR3 DNA: TGCAGCGCCATGACAGGGGGGATTTATGGCTACACCTTC
CDR3 protein: CSAMTGGIYGYTF

D gene: -
clone size: -
V gene: TRBV29-1
J gene: TRBJ1-1
CDR3 DNA: TGCAGCGTTGCCACGAAAATCAGGAACACTGAAGCTTTCTTT
CDR3 protein: CSVATKIRNTEAFF

D gene: -
clone size: few
V gene: TRBV7-9
J gene: TRBJ2-2
CDR3 DNA: TGTGCCAGCAGCCTACTTGCCGGGGAGCTGTTTTTT
CDR3 protein: CASSLLAGELFF

D gene: TRBD1
clone size: -
V gene: TRBV29-1
J gene: TRBJ2-7
CDR3 DNA: TGCAGCGTCTTATGGTGGCAGGGGGCCGGACTACCTTACGAGCAGTACTTC
CDR3 protein: CSVLWWQGAGLPYEQYF

D gene: TRBD1
clone size: -
V gene: TRBV28
J gene: TRBJ2-7
CDR3 DNA: TGTGCCAGCAGATCGACAGGGGAACACTACGAGCAGTACTTC
CDR3 protein: CASRSTGEHYEQYF

D gene: TRBD2
clone size: -
V gene: TRBV7-2
J gene: TRBJ2-3
CDR3 DNA: TGTGCCAGCAGCTTAGTGCTAGCGGGGGGCTTGAAGGCGCAGTATTTT
CDR3 protein: CASSLVLAGGLKAQYF

D gene: -
clone size: -
V gene: TRBV29-1
J gene: TRBJ2-6
CDR3 DNA: TGCAGCGTTAGGTTTCAGGGGCCTGGGGCCAACGTCCTGACTTTC
CDR3 protein: CSVRFQGPGANVLTF

D gene: -
clone size: -
V gene: TRBV23-1
J gene: TRBJ2-7
CDR3 DNA: TGCGCCAGCAGTCAATCGTGGGCCCGGACTTCCTACGAGCAGTACTTC
CDR3 protein: CASSQSWARTSYEQYF

D gene: -
clone size: -
V gene: TRBV30
J gene: TRBJ1-1
CDR3 DNA: TGTGCCAGGAAACAAACGGGGAGTACTGAAGCTTTCTTT
CDR3 protein: CARKQTGSTEAFF

D gene: TRBD1
clone size: once
V gene: TRBV30
J gene: TRBJ1-1
CDR3 DNA: TGTGCCTGGAGGGGACAGCACACTGAAGCTTTCTTT
CDR3 protein: CAWRGQHTEAFF

D gene: -
clone size: -
V gene: TRBV7-2
J gene: TRBJ1-5
CDR3 DNA: TGTGCCAGCAGCCGTCTCTATAGCAATCAGCCCCAGCATTTT
CDR3 protein: CASSRLYSNQPQHF

D gene: -
clone size: -
V gene: TRBV30
J gene: TRBJ1-2
CDR3 DNA: TGTGCCTGGTGGCTTTCGGGAGGGAGCTATGGCTACACCTTC
CDR3 protein: CAWWLSGGSYGYTF

D gene: -
clone size: few
V gene: TRBV6-5
J gene: TRBJ2-7
CDR3 DNA: TGTGCCAGCAGTTACTCGTTCACTAGCTCCTACGAGCAGTACTTC
CDR3 protein: CASSYSFTSSYEQYF

D gene: TRBD2
clone size: -
V gene: TRBV6-5
J gene: TRBJ2-4
CDR3 DNA: TGTGCCAGCAGTTACGCACCTAGCGGGGCCAAAAACATTCAGTACTTC
CDR3 protein: CASSYAPSGAKNIQYF

D gene: TRBD1
clone size: -
V gene: TRBV5-6
J gene: TRBJ2-2
CDR3 DNA: TGTGCCAGCAGGCCAGACAGGGGGCTAACCGGGGAGCTGTTTTTT
CDR3 protein: CASRPDRGLTGELFF

D gene: -
clone size: -
V gene: TRBV29-1
J gene: TRBJ2-3
CDR3 DNA: TGCAGCGCAAAGGGGGGACAGAAATCTTGGGATACGCAGTATTTT
CDR3 protein: CSAKGGQKSWDTQYF

D gene: -
clone size: -
V gene: TRBV11-2
J gene: TRBJ2-7
CDR3 DNA: TGTGCCTCCGGACAGAACCTTTACGAGCAGTACTTC
CDR3 protein: CASGQNLYEQYF

D gene: -
clone size: -
V gene: TRBV29-1
J gene: TRBJ2-3
CDR3 DNA: TGCAGCGTTGATGGGGCAGGGGGGCCGACAGATACGCAGTATTTT
CDR3 protein: CSVDGAGGPTDTQYF

D gene: -
clone size: -
V gene: TRBV5-1
J gene: TRBJ1-1
CDR3 DNA: TGCGCCAGCAGCTTGGGTCTCTCTTCGAACACTGAAGCTTTCTTT
CDR3 protein: CASSLGLSSNTEAFF

D gene: TRBD2
clone size: -
V gene: TRBV9
J gene: TRBJ2-5
CDR3 DNA: TGTGCCAGCAGCCGAGCGGGGGGGTACCAAGAGACCCAGTACTTC
CDR3 protein: CASSRAGGYQETQYF

D gene: -
clone size: -
V gene: TRBV30
J gene: TRBJ2-7
CDR3 DNA: TGTGCCTGGAGCCTTACAGCGGGCCGGACCTACGAGCAGTACTTC
CDR3 protein: CAWSLTAGRTYEQYF

D gene: -
clone size: -
V gene: TRBV29-1
J gene: TRBJ2-1
CDR3 DNA: TGCAGCGTTGGTATTGGGGGGAATGAGCAGTTCTTC
CDR3 protein: CSVGIGGNEQFF

D gene: -
clone size: -
V gene: TRBV29-1
J gene: TRBJ2-2
CDR3 DNA: TGCAGCGTTGAAGTCAGGTCGGGGAGTAGGACCGGGGAGCTGTTTTTT
CDR3 protein: CSVEVRSGSRTGELFF

D gene: -
clone size: few
V gene: TRBV23-1
J gene: TRBJ1-4
CDR3 DNA: TGCGCCAGCTTACCCCTTCCGTCCCGTCCTTGTGGCATACTAAATGAAAAACTGTTTTTT
CDR3 protein: CASLPLPSRPCGILNEKLFF

D gene: -
clone size: few
V gene: TRBV28
J gene: TRBJ2-5
CDR3 DNA: TGTGCCAGCAGTTCCCCCGGGCATCAGGGGCTGGAGACCCAGTACTTC
CDR3 protein: CASSSPGHQGLETQYF

D gene: TRBD1
clone size: once
V gene: TRBV28
J gene: TRBJ2-7
CDR3 DNA: TGTGCCAGCAGACCGGGACAGTTCTACGAGCAGTACTTC
CDR3 protein: CASRPGQFYEQYF

D gene: -
clone size: few
V gene: TRBV5-1
J gene: TRBJ2-7
CDR3 DNA: TGCGCCAGCAGCTTGGAAGACAGAGCCCACGAGCAGTACTTC
CDR3 protein: CASSLEDRAHEQYF

D gene: -
clone size: -
V gene: TRBV29-1
J gene: TRBJ2-5
CDR3 DNA: TGCAGCGTTTTCGATCCCATCCGACAAGAGACCCAGTACTTC
CDR3 protein: CSVFDPIRQETQYF

D gene: TRBD1
clone size: -
V gene: TRBV5-1
J gene: TRBJ2-7
CDR3 DNA: TGCGCCAGCAGTATTGGGACAGGGCGCGCCTACGAGCAGTACTTC
CDR3 protein: CASSIGTGRAYEQYF

D gene: -
clone size: few
V gene: TRBV6-5
J gene: TRBJ1-1
CDR3 DNA: TGTGCCAGCAGTTATGAAGATTACACTGAAGCTTTCTTT
CDR3 protein: CASSYEDYTEAFF

D gene: TRBD1
clone size: -
V gene: TRBV30
J gene: TRBJ1-1
CDR3 DNA: TGTGCCTGGAGCAGGGGGTATGTCAACTACGGCACTGAAGCTTTCTTT
CDR3 protein: CAWSRGYVNYGTEAFF

D gene: -
clone size: -
V gene: TRBV7-6
J gene: TRBJ2-5
CDR3 DNA: TGTGCCAGCAGCTTAGCAGGGGCCGGAGAGACCCAGTACTTC
CDR3 protein: CASSLAGAGETQYF

D gene: -
clone size: -
V gene: TRBV30
J gene: TRBJ1-5
CDR3 DNA: TGTGCCTGGAGTGTCGACAGCAATCAGCCCCAGCATTTT
CDR3 protein: CAWSVDSNQPQHF

D gene: TRBD2
clone size: -
V gene: TRBV30
J gene: TRBJ2-3
CDR3 DNA: TGTGCCTGGACGAAAGCGGGAAGCACAGATACGCAGTATTTT
CDR3 protein: CAWTKAGSTDTQYF

D gene: -
clone size: -
V gene: TRBV6-6
J gene: TRBJ1-6
CDR3 DNA: TGTGCCACGGAGGACAAGAGCTCCTATAATTCACCCCTCCACTTT
CDR3 protein: CATEDKSSYNSPLHF

D gene: -
clone size: -
V gene: TRBV7-2
J gene: TRBJ1-5
CDR3 DNA: TGTGCCAGCAGCCGGGAGGGGCGAGGCAATCAGCCCCAGCATTTT
CDR3 protein: CASSREGRGNQPQHF

D gene: TRBD2
clone size: -
V gene: TRBV15
J gene: TRBJ2-3
CDR3 DNA: TGTGCCACCAGTGCGGATATGAGCGGGGGCGCAGATACGCAGTATTTT
CDR3 protein: CATSADMSGGADTQYF

D gene: -
clone size: -
V gene: TRBV14
J gene: TRBJ2-5
CDR3 DNA: TGTGCCAGCAGCCAAGTTAGGTCTACGTACCAAGAGACCCAGTACTTC
CDR3 protein: CASSQVRSTYQETQYF

D gene: -
clone size: -
V gene: TRBV2
J gene: TRBJ2-3
CDR3 DNA: TGTGCCAGCAGTCCCCGACTGAGGCAGTATTTT
CDR3 protein: CASSPRLRQYF

D gene: TRBD2
clone size: -
V gene: TRBV7-2
J gene: TRBJ2-5
CDR3 DNA: TGTGCCAGCAGCCCGCGACTAGCGGGGGAAGAGACCCAGTACTTC
CDR3 protein: CASSPRLAGEETQYF

D gene: -
clone size: -
V gene: TRBV7-9
J gene: TRBJ2-5
CDR3 DNA: TGTGCCAGCAGCGGCTCCGGCGGCCTCCAAGAGACCCAGTACTTC
CDR3 protein: CASSGSGGLQETQYF